The 11 T cell receptor beta chains below were found in one sample sequenced in a study of OX40 agonist ivuxolimab in advanced cancers. Assay: immunoSEQ multiplex PCR; the TCRdb copy retains only in-frame clones and omits some. In the table there are about 6,700 clones, 85% to 95% of which are singletons. The sample here was CD4+ or CD8+ T cells sorted from blood, taken in a trial of the OX40 agonist ivuxolimab. The source of these receptors is an adult with an advanced solid tumor such as melanoma, head and neck, liver or kidney cancer.

This chain links TRBV15 with TRBJ2-5; 14 nucleotides line up with TRBD2. This CDR3 region has 18 residues. The V gene end was trimmed by 7 bases and the J gene end by 5 bases; junction bases not matched to a gene: 15. The germline V gene encodes CDR1 LNHNV and CDR2 YYDKDF (reference sequence). The CDR3 reads CATTPEPGLAGVGETQYF. Written as DNA, the CDR3 is TGTGCCACCACTCCCGAACCGGGACTAGCGGGAGTAGGTGAGACCCAGTACTTC. The full variable domain, in which reference TRBV15 and TRBJ2-5 provide the parts outside the CDR3, is DAMVIQNPRYQVTQFGKPVTLSCSQTLNHNVMYWYQQKSSQAPKLLFHYYDKDFNNEADTPDNFQSRRPNTSFCFLDIRSPGLGDTAMYLCATTPEPGLAGVGETQYFGPGTRLLVL.

With regard to this clone: At one of its ends the junction is not consistent with the germline gene, which may arise from a read error. At the DNA level, this CDR3 is encoded by other sequences in the same sample as well. V and J are TRBV5-5 and TRBJ1-1; D unresolved. Germline V CDR1 and CDR2: SGHKS, YYEKEE (reference sequence). The length of the CDR3 is 14 residues. Here the CDR3 DNA reads TGTGCCAGCAGCTTGGTAGCTGGGGTCACTGAAGCTTTCTTC. Amino acids: CASSLVAGVTEAFF.

The chain links TRBV27 to TRBJ2-1; the match to TRBD2 covers 9 bases. The germline gives CDR1 MNHEY, CDR2 SMNVEV (reference sequence). Trimming took 2 bases from V and 7 from J; bases not matched to a gene: 6. This CDR3 has 15 amino acids. CDR3 residues: CASSLSSGSGNEQFF. In nucleotides, the CDR3 is TGTGCCAGCAGTTTAAGTAGCGGGAGTGGGAATGAGCAGTTCTTC.

The gene calls are TRBV19 and TRBJ2-1, with 7 bases matching TRBD1. The V gene's germline CDR1 is LNHDA and CDR2 SQIVND (reference sequence). CDR3 size: 13 residues. J was trimmed by 5 bases and V by 4 bases; bases with no gene match: 2. The CDR3 loop is CASSKGQNNEQFF. The CDR3, as DNA: TGTGCCAGTAGTAAGGGACAGAACAATGAGCAGTTCTTC.

The rearrangement uses TRBV5-1 and TRBJ2-5; D unclear. Germline V gene lookup returns CDR1 SGHRS and CDR2 YFSETQ. Trimming took 4 bases from V and 5 from J, leaving 12 bases between them. This CDR3 comprises 13 residues. CDR3 nucleotide sequence: TGCGCCAGCAGCCTGGAAGGGTTTGAGACCCAGTACTTC. Protein: CASSLEGFETQYF.

The genes are TRBV2 and TRBJ2-2, with 8 bases matching TRBD1. The CDR3 covers 15 residues. The V gene end was trimmed by 6 bases and the J gene end by 5 bases; junction bases not matched to a gene: 8. The germline gives CDR1 SNHLY, CDR2 FYNNEI. CDR3 in DNA: TGTGCCAGCAGCCTCGACAGGGGATGGACCGGGGAGCTGTTTTTT. It codes for CASSLDRGWTGELFF.

The chain links TRBV4-1 to TRBJ2-3; 7 positions agree with TRBD1. The V gene end was trimmed by 3 bases and the J gene end by 6 bases; junction bases not matched to a gene: 9. This CDR3 is built from 15 residues. CDR1 is MGHRA and CDR2 is YSYEKL in the germline V gene. The CDR3 reads CASSHDDRVGDTQYF. The CDR3 bases are TGCGCCAGCAGCCATGATGACAGGGTAGGGGATACGCAGTATTTT.

This clone came up once. V is TRBV4-2 and J is TRBJ1-1; no definite D call. The V end lost 4 bases, the J end lost 0 bases, and 9 bases lay between the germline ends. CDR1 is LGHNA and CDR2 is YNFKEQ in the germline V gene. This CDR3 has 14 residues. The CDR3 protein is CASSPKELNTEAFF. CDR3 coding DNA: TGTGCCAGCAGCCCGAAGGAGTTGAACACTGAAGCTTTCTTT.

The CDR3 loop reads CASSLRLLAGAYEQYF. The CDR3, as DNA: TGTGCCAGCAGCTTACGGCTACTAGCGGGGGCCTACGAGCAGTACTTC. This chain links TRBV7-8 with TRBJ2-7, with 11 bases fitting TRBD2. With 2 bases clipped from V and 2 bases from J, the junction kept 5 bases outside the gene matches. The CDR3 sequence is 16 residues long. The germline V gene has CDR1 SGHVS and CDR2 FQNEAQ.

The CDR3 spells CASSPPNSYEQYF. The CDR3 coding sequence is TGTGCCAGCTCACCCCCAAACTCCTACGAGCAGTACTTC. The chain recombines TRBV18 with TRBJ2-7, with no clear D. The germline gives CDR1 KGHSH, CDR2 LQKENI. The CDR3 runs to 13 residues. V was trimmed by 3 bases and J by 0 bases, leaving 6 bases between them.

The rearrangement links TRBV2 to TRBJ2-5, with 8 bases aligning to TRBD2. Germline loops: CDR1 SNHLY, CDR2 FYNNEI. CDR3 size: 16 residues. J lost 2 bases, V lost 7 bases, and 12 bases had no gene match. CDR3 protein: CASTQRLARNQETQYF. CDR3 DNA sequence: TGTGCCAGCACCCAAAGACTAGCGAGAAATCAAGAGACCCAGTACTTC.